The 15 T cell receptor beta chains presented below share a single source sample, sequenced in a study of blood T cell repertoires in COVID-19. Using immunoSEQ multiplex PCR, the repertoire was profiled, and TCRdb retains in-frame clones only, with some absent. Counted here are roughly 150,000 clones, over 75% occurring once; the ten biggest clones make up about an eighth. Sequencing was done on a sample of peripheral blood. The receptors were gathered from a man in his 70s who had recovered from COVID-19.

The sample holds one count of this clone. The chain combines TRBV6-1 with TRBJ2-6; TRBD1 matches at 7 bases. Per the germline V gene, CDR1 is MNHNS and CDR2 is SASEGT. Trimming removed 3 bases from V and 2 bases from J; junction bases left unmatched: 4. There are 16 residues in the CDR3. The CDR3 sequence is CASSDRGGAGANVLTF. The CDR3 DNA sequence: TGTGCCAGCAGTGATCGAGGGGGCGCTGGGGCCAACGTCCTGACTTTC.

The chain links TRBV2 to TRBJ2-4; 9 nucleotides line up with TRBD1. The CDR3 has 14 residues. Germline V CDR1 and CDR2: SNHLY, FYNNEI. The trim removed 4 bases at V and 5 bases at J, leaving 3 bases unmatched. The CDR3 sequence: CASSVGTGQNIQYF. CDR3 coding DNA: TGTGCCAGCAGTGTGGGGACAGGGCAAAACATTCAGTACTTC. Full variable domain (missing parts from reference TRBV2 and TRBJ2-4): EPEVTQTPSHQVTQMGQEVILRCVPISNHLYFYWYRQILGQKVEFLVSFYNNEISEKSEIFDDQFSVERPDGSNFTLKIRSTKLEDSAMYFCASSVGTGQNIQYFGAGTRLSVL.

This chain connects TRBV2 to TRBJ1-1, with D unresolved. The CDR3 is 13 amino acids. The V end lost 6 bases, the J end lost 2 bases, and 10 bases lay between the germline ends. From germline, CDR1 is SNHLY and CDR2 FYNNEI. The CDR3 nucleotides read TGTGCCAGCAGCGAACCCCATAACACTGAAGCTTTCTTT. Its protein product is CASSEPHNTEAFF.

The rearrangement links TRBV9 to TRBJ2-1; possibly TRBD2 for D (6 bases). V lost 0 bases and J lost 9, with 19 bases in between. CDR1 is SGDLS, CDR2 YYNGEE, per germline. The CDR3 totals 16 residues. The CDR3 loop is CASSVAGDSRQGEQFF. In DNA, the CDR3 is TGTGCCAGCAGCGTAGCGGGGGACTCCCGGCAGGGTGAGCAGTTCTTC.

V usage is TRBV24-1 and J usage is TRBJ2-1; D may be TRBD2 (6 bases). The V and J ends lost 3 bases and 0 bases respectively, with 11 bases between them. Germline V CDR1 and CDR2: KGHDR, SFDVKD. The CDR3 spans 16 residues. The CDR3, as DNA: TGTGCCACCAGTGATAGGACTACCAGCTCCTACAATGAGCAGTTCTTC. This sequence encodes CATSDRTTSSYNEQFF.

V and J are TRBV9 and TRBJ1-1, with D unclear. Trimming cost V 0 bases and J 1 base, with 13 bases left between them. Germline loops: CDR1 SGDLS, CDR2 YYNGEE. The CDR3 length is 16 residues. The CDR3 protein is CASSVEPAGGNTEAFF. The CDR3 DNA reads TGTGCCAGCAGCGTAGAGCCAGCGGGCGGGAACACTGAAGCTTTCTTT.

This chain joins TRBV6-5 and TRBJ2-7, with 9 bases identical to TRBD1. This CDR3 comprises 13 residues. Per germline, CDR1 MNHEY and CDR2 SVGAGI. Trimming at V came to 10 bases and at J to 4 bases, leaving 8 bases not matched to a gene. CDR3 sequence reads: CAIKSGTGYEQYF. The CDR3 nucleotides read TGTGCCATAAAATCCGGGACAGGGTACGAGCAGTACTTC.

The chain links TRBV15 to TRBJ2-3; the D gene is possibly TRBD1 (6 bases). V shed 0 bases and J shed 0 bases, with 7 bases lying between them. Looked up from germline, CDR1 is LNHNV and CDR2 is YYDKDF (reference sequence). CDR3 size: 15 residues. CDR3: CATSRDQGSTDTQYF. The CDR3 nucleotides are TGTGCCACCAGCAGAGATCAGGGGAGCACAGATACGCAGTATTTT.

The CDR3 protein is CASSLGQPAEQFF. The CDR3 DNA follows: TGTGCCAGCAGTCTGGGACAGCCTGCTGAGCAGTTCTTC. This rearrangement joins TRBV7-9 to TRBJ2-1; 7 bases are a match to TRBD1. The V and J ends lost 6 bases and 9 bases, in that order; junction bases with no gene match: 8. The CDR3 is made up of 13 amino acids. CDR1 SEHNR and CDR2 FQNEAQ come from the germline V gene (reference sequence).

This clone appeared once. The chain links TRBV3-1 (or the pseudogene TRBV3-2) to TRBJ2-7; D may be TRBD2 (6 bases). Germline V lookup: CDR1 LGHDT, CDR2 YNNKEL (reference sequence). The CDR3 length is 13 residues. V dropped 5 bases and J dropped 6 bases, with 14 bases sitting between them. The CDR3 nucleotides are TGTGCCAGCAGCACTGCCGGGGGAGCCGAGCAGTACTTC. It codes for CASSTAGGAEQYF.

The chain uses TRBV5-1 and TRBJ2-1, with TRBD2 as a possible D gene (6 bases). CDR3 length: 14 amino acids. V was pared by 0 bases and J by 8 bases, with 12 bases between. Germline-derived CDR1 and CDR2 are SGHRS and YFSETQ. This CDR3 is CASSLAGEVDEQFF. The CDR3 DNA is TGCGCCAGCAGCTTGGCGGGGGAGGTGGATGAGCAGTTCTTC.

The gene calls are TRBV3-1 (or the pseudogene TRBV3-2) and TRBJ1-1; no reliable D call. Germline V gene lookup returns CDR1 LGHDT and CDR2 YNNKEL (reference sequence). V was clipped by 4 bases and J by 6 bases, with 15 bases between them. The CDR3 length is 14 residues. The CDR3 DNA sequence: TGTGCCAGCAGCCCCGGATTGGCGGTTGCTGAAGCTTTCTTT. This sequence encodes CASSPGLAVAEAFF.

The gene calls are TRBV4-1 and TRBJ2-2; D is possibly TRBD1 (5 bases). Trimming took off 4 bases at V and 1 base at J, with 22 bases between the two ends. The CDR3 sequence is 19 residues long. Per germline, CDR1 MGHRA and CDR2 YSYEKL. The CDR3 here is CASSPDSVGWTMNTGELFF. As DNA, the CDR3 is TGCGCCAGCAGCCCTGATTCTGTAGGCTGGACAATGAACACCGGGGAGCTGTTTTTT.

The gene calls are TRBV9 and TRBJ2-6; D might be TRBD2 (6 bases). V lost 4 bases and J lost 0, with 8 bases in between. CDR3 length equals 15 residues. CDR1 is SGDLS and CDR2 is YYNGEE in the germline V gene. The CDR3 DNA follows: TGTGCCAGCAGCTCCGGGGGCTCTGGGGCCAACGTCCTGACTTTC. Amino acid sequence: CASSSGGSGANVLTF.

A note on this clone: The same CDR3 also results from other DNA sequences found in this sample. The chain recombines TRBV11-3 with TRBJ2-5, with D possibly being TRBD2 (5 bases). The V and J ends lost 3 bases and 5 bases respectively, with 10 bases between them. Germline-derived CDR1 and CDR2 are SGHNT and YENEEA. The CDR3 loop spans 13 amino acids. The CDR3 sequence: CASSLRVGETQYF. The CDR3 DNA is TGTGCCAGCAGCTTGAGGGTCGGTGAGACCCAGTACTTC.